Listed below are T cell receptor beta chains from one sample, sequenced in a study of blood T cell repertoires in COVID-19. Clones were read by immunoSEQ multiplex PCR, and TCRdb kept only the in-frame ones, dropping some. Of 360,000 or so clones listed, about four fifths were seen once; the top ten hold less than 6%. The sequencing input was PBMCs or T cells enriched from blood (not recorded which). The receptor source for this set is a woman aged 45-59 years who had recovered from COVID-19. Both conserved end residues are part of each CDR3.

v_call	j_call	cdr3_aa
TRBV6-5	TRBJ1-6	CASRWDRASSPLHF
TRBV4-1	TRBJ1-1	CASSQDSVGLIVEAFF
TRBV29-1	TRBJ1-2	CSVVGPPGDYGYTF
TRBV9	TRBJ1-2	CASRPGTGPFGYTF
TRBV11-2	TRBJ1-2	CASSSEGDGYTF
TRBV3-1/TRBV3-2	TRBJ2-5	CASSEGGTSKETQYF
TRBV7-3	TRBJ1-2	CASSPDSYPGDRGFYGYTF
TRBV7-9	TRBJ1-2	CASSLGSGSRVDGYTF
TRBV6-2/TRBV6-3	TRBJ2-7	CASSYLAPDEQYF
TRBV2	TRBJ1-1	CASSYGQADYTEAFF
TRBV7-9	TRBJ2-5	CASSRDSRETQYF
TRBV7-9	TRBJ2-1	CASSLVVSEQFF
TRBV7-9	TRBJ2-3	CASSLSGTSGGTDTQYF
TRBV19	TRBJ1-2	CASSINGQGVGYTF
TRBV5-6	TRBJ2-2	CASSLGGGRAGGELFF
TRBV6-2/TRBV6-3	TRBJ2-5	CASSYLAGGPGETQYF
TRBV9	TRBJ2-5	CASSRNGESRETQYF
TRBV6-5	TRBJ2-7	CASTPGGVRYF